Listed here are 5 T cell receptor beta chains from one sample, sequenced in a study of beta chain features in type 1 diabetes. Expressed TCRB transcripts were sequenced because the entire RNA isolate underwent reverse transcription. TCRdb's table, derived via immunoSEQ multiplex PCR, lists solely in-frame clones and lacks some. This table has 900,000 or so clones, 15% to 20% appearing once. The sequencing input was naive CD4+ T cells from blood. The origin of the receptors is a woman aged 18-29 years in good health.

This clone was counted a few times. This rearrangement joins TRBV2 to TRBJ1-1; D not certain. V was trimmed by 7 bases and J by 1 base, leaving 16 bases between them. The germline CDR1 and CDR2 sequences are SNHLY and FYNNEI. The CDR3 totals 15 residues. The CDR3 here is CASILSLLANTEAFF. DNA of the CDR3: TGTGCCAGCATTCTTAGTTTGTTAGCGAACACTGAAGCTTTCTTT.

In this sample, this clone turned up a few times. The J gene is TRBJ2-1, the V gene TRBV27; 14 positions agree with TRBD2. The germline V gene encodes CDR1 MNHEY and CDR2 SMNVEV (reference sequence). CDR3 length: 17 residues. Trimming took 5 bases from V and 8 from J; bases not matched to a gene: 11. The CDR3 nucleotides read TGTGCCAGCAGTCCAGTCCCGACTAGCGGGAGGGCCGATGAGCAGTTCTTC. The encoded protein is CASSPVPTSGRADEQFF.

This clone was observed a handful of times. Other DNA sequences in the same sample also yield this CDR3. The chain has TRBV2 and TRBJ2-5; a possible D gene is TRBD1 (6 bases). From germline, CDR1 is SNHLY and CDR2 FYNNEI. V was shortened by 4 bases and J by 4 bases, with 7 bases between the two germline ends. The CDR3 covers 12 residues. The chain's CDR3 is CASSGGGETQYF. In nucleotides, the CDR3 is TGTGCCAGCAGTGGAGGGGGAGAGACCCAGTACTTC.

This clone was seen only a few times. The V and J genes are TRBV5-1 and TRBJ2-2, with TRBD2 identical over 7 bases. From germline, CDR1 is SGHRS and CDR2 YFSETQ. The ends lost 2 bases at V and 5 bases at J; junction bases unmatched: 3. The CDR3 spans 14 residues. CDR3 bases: TGCGCCAGCAGCTTATGGGAGGGAACCGGGGAGCTGTTTTTT. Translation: CASSLWEGTGELFF. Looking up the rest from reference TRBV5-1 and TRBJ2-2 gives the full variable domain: KAGVTQTPRYLIKTRGQQVTLSCSPISGHRSVSWYQQTPGQGLQFLFEYFSETQRNKGNFPGRFSGRQFSNSRSEMNVSTLELGDSALYLCASSLWEGTGELFFGEGSRLTVL.

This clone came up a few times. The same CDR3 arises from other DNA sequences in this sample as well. The CDR3 nucleotides read TGTGCCAGCAGCCCCGGGGGCTCCTACAATGAGCAGTTCTTC. Its protein is CASSPGGSYNEQFF. This rearrangement joins TRBV7-3 to TRBJ2-1; the D gene is possibly TRBD2 (6 bases). From germline, CDR1 is SGHTA and CDR2 FQGTGA. Trimming took off 5 bases at V and 0 bases at J, with 8 bases between the two ends. CDR3 length equals 14 residues.